This TCR beta chain was retrieved from a study of tumor-infiltrating lymphocytes in primary liver carcinoma. Study background: About 3.65 to 7.13 million productive TCRbeta reads were obtained from the samples, with similar numbers across tissue types. Overall study findings and caveats: Tumors carried a top-250-clone fraction significantly exceeding that of blood (p = 0.039). The overlap of tumor-adjacent and tumor-blood pairs was smaller than that of tumor region pairs.

Starting from approximately 470 ng of total RNA, TCR beta cDNA was produced with a primer in the constant region. For TCR beta, libraries were produced by three nested multiplex PCR rounds using slightly modified ARM-PCR. PCR rounds one and two used TRBV1-TRBV30 forward primers with a C-beta reverse primer for 10 cycles each. TCRdb recomputed calls from the multiplex PCR reads with MiXCR, one row per CDR3 protein. The repertoire holds approximately 190,000 distinct CDR3 sequences, approximately 80% seen once, with approximately 18% in the top ten. In regard to this clonotype: Its antigen is not known. A junction end diverges from the germline sequence, so it may reflect a read error.

The germline CDR1 and CDR2 sequences are MGHRA and YSYEKL. The CDR3 has 16 amino acids. Co-extracting RNA and DNA was done with roughly 17-31 mg of unsorted bulk tissue as input. Separate regions, five per tumor, were sampled. The sequence derives from a man in his forties with primary liver carcinoma and hepatitis B virus infection. The specimen was tumor tissue from primary liver carcinoma. V usage is TRBV4-1 and J usage is TRBJ2-3, with 11 nucleotides matching TRBD2. The CDR3 DNA reads as TGCGTCAGCAGACAAGAAACTAGCGGGAGTGGAGATACGCAGTATTTT. This codes for CVSRQETSGSGDTQYF.